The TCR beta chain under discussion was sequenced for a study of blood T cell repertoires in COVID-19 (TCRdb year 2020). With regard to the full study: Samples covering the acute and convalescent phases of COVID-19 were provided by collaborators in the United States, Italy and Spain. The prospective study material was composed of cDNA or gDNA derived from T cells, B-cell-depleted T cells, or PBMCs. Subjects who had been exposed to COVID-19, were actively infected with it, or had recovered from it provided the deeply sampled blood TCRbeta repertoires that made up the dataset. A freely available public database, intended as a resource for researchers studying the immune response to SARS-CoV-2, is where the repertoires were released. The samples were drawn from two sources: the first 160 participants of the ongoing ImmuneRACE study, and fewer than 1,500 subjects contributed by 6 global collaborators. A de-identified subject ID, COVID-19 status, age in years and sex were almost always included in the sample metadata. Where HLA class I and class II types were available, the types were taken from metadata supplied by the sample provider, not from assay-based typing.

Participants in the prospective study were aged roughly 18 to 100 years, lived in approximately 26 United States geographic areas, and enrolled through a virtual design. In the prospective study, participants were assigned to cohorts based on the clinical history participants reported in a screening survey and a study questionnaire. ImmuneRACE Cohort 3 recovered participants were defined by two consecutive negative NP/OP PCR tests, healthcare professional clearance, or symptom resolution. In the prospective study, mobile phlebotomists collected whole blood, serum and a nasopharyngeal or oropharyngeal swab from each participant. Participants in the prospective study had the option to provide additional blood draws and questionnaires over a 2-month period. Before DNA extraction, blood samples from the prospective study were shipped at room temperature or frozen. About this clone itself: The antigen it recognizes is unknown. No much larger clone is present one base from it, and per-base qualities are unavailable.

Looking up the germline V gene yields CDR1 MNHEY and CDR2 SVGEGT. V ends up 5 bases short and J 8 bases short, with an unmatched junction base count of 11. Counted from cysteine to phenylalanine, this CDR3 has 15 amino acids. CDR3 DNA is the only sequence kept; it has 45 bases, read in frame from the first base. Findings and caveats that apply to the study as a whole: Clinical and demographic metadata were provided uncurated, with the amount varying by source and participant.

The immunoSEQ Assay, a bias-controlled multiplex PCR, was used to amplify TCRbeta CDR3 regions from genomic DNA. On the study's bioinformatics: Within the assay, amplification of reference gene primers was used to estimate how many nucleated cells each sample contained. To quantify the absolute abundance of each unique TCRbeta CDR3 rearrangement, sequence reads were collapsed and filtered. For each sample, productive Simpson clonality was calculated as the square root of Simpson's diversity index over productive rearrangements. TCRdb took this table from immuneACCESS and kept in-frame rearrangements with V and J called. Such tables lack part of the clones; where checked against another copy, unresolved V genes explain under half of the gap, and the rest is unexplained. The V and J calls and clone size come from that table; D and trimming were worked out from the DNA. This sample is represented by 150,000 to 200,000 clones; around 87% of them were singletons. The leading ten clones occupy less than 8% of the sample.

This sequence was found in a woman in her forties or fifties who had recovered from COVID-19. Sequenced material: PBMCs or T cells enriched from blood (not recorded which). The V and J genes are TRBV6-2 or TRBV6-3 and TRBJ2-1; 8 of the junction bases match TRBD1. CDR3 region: CASSTGGPGRDEQFF. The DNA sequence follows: TGTGCCAGCAGTACAGGGGGACCCGGCAGGGATGAGCAGTTCTTC.